What follows are 20 T cell receptor beta chains derived from one specimen sequenced in a study of shared clonotypes between healthy human individuals (dated by TCRdb to 2020 to 2021). The method was the immunoSEQ multiplex PCR assay. The table was pulled from immuneACCESS by TCRdb, which kept in-frame rearrangements only. Such tables lose some clones; where checked, under half of the loss comes from unresolved V genes, and the rest has no known cause. For this sample the table gives fewer than 3 million clones, of which approximately 90% were detected only once. The leading ten clones occupy around 0.35% of the sample. The sample comprised naive CD4+ T cells from PBMCs. The sample's cell subset or site label, decoded: CD45RA+ positively selected. The source is a man between 18 and 29 years old in good health. Some clones in this sample may be carry-over from other donors' samples.

J is TRBJ1-4 and V is TRBV4-2, with 8 bases aligning to TRBD1. The CDR3 contains 14 residues. Looked up from germline, CDR1 is LGHNA and CDR2 is YNFKEQ. V was pared by 5 bases and J by 8 bases, with 7 bases of the junction left unmatched. The CDR3 sequence is CASSAGTGNEKLFF. In nucleotides, the CDR3 is TGTGCCAGCAGCGCCGGGACAGGAAACGAAAAACTGTTTTTT.

The chain is built from TRBV28 and TRBJ2-1; no firm D call. The CDR3 spans 15 residues. The germline V gene encodes CDR1 MDHEN and CDR2 SYDVKM. Trimming pared 3 bases from V and 8 bases from J, leaving 17 bases between. The CDR3 nucleotides read TGTGCCAGCAGTTTGATAGCCCCCGACCCCCATGAGCAGTTCTTC. Amino acid sequence: CASSLIAPDPHEQFF.

V gene TRBV30 combines with J gene TRBJ2-1; D is perhaps TRBD2 (6 bases). The germline V gene encodes CDR1 GTSNPN and CDR2 SVGIG (reference sequence). V was cut by 4 bases and J by 9 bases, with 16 bases left in between. This CDR3 is 13 amino acids long. Here the CDR3 DNA reads TGTGCCTGGAAGGGACTTGGGCACGGTGAGCAGTTCTTC. Its translation is CAWKGLGHGEQFF.

The chain uses TRBV5-5 and TRBJ2-7; D is possibly TRBD1 (5 bases). The CDR3 loop spans 15 amino acids. Germline CDR1 is SGHKS and CDR2 is YYEKEE (reference sequence). The V end lost 2 bases, the J end lost 0 bases, and 12 bases lay between the germline ends. The CDR3 loop is CASSFSDTLSYEQYF. The CDR3 DNA follows: TGTGCCAGCAGCTTTTCGGACACCCTCTCCTACGAGCAGTACTTC. Full variable domain (missing parts from reference TRBV5-5 and TRBJ2-7): DAGVTQSPTHLIKTRGQQVTLRCSPISGHKSVSWYQQVLGQGPQFIFQYYEKEERGRGNFPDRFSARQFPNYSSELNVNALLLGDSALYLCASSFSDTLSYEQYFGPGTRLTVT.

The J gene is TRBJ2-3, the V gene TRBV18; D might be TRBD2 (6 bases). The germline V and J ends were trimmed by 7 bases and 2 bases, with 13 bases remaining between them. The CDR3 totals 14 residues. Germline V gene lookup returns CDR1 KGHSH and CDR2 LQKENI. The CDR3 nucleotides read TGTGCCAGCTTGAGGGCGGGACCCACAGATACGCAGTATTTT. Amino acid sequence: CASLRAGPTDTQYF.

The V and J genes are TRBV7-3 and TRBJ2-1; 8 bases are a match to TRBD2. This CDR3 has 15 residues. V shed 5 bases, J shed 3 bases, and the junction held 6 bases outside the gene matches. Germline CDR1 is SGHTA and CDR2 is FQGTGA. CDR3 coding DNA: TGTGCCAGCAGCCAAGAGGGGACTAGCTACAATGAGCAGTTCTTC. Its protein product is CASSQEGTSYNEQFF.

V usage is TRBV5-6 and J usage is TRBJ1-2; D possibly corresponds to TRBD1 (5 bases). The germline V gene has CDR1 SGHDT and CDR2 YYEEEE. Trimming pared 0 bases from V and 3 bases from J, leaving 12 bases between. This CDR3 spans 15 amino acids. CDR3 protein: CASSLEGYKDYGYTF. The DNA for the CDR3 is TGTGCCAGCAGCTTGGAGGGGTATAAGGACTATGGCTACACCTTC.

The chain couples TRBV7-2 to TRBJ2-7, with 12 nucleotides matching TRBD2. V dropped 5 bases and J dropped 0; count of bases not matched to a gene: 14. CDR1 and CDR2 from the germline V gene are SGHTA and FQGNSA. The CDR3 has 19 amino acids. CDR3 in DNA: TGTGCCAGCAGCCACCCCCGACTAGCGGGAGCAACGAGCTCCTACGAGCAGTACTTC. It codes for CASSHPRLAGATSSYEQYF.

The J gene is TRBJ2-3, the V gene TRBV5-1; tentative D call: TRBD2 (5 bases). CDR1 and CDR2 from the germline V gene are SGHRS and YFSETQ. Trimming removed 4 bases from V and 6 bases from J, with 12 bases in between. The CDR3 covers 13 residues. DNA of the CDR3: TGCGCCAGCAGCCCATTTACGGGGGATACGCAGTATTTT. Protein product: CASSPFTGDTQYF.

V gene TRBV7-3 combines with J gene TRBJ2-1, with 13 bases matching TRBD2. The J segment lost 5 bases and the V segment lost 3 bases, leaving 1 base of the junction unmatched. CDR1 and CDR2 (germline): SGHTA, FQGTGA. CDR3 length: 15 residues. CDR3 nucleotides: TGTGCCAGCAGCTTCGGACTAGCGGGAGACAATGAGCAGTTCTTC. Its translation: CASSFGLAGDNEQFF.

The chain couples TRBV9 to TRBJ2-1; 9 positions match TRBD2. Per the germline V gene, CDR1 is SGDLS and CDR2 is YYNGEE. The CDR3 sequence is 16 residues long. V shed 1 base, J shed 5 bases, and the junction held 7 bases outside the gene matches. The CDR3 protein is CASSVRGSSGNNEQFF. The CDR3 DNA is TGTGCCAGCAGCGTAAGGGGGTCTAGCGGGAACAATGAGCAGTTCTTC.

With respect to this clone: Other nucleotide sequences from this sample produce the same CDR3. The chain has TRBV19 and TRBJ1-1; D gene unclear. The CDR3 extends over 13 amino acids. The ends were cut back, 0 bases at V and 0 bases at J, with 2 bases in the middle. CDR1 and CDR2 (germline): LNHDA, SQIVND (reference sequence). The DNA of the CDR3 is TGTGCCAGTAGTATAGAGCTGAACACTGAAGCTTTCTTT. It translates to CASSIELNTEAFF.

The rearrangement links TRBV9 to TRBJ2-1; TRBD2 matches at 14 bases. The germline V gene has CDR1 SGDLS and CDR2 YYNGEE. V lost 0 bases, J lost 8 bases, and 10 bases stayed unmatched. The CDR3 length is 18 residues. The CDR3 here is CASSVGGLAGGAGDEQFF. CDR3 in DNA: TGTGCCAGCAGCGTAGGCGGACTAGCGGGAGGAGCAGGCGATGAGCAGTTCTTC.

The rearrangement links TRBV6-5 to TRBJ1-1; unclear D gene. Germline V CDR1 and CDR2: MNHEY, SVGAGI. The V end lost 6 bases, the J end lost 2 bases, and 16 bases lay between the germline ends. The CDR3 loop spans 15 amino acids. The CDR3 DNA reads TGTGCCAGCAGGGAGATCTACGGGCTTAACACTGAAGCTTTCTTT. Translation gives CASREIYGLNTEAFF.

Only a few counts were recorded for this clone. V is TRBV7-9 and J is TRBJ2-1; TRBD2 matches at 9 bases. Germline CDR1 reads SEHNR; CDR2 reads FQNEAQ (reference sequence). The CDR3 contains 12 residues. With V trimmed by 4 bases and J by 12 bases, 4 bases remained unmatched. The CDR3 loop reads CASSSTGLAQFF. The CDR3 DNA reads as TGTGCCAGCAGCTCGACGGGACTAGCGCAGTTCTTC.

This clone came up once. The identical CDR3 is also encoded by other nucleotide sequences in the sample. J is TRBJ1-5 and V is TRBV7-2, with 8 bases fitting TRBD1. This CDR3 has 12 amino acids. Germline assignment: CDR1 SGHTA and CDR2 FQGNSA. With V trimmed by 3 bases and J by 8 bases, 0 bases remained unmatched. The CDR3 is CASSLDREPQHF. The CDR3 region has the DNA TGTGCCAGCAGCTTGGACAGGGAGCCCCAGCATTTT.

CDR3 protein: CASSPTRGRNEQYF. CDR3 nucleotides: TGTGCCAGCAGCCCCACGCGGGGGCGGAACGAGCAGTACTTC. V is TRBV28 and J is TRBJ2-7, with D possibly TRBD2 on 7 matching bases. The germline gives CDR1 MDHEN, CDR2 SYDVKM. Deletions cut 6 bases from V and 5 bases from J, with 17 bases between. The CDR3 is 14 amino acids.

This clone was found once. V and J are TRBV15 and TRBJ1-5, with a weak D call TRBD1 (5 bases). The CDR3 loop spans 15 amino acids. Germline V gene lookup returns CDR1 LNHNV and CDR2 YYDKDF (reference sequence). Trimming stripped 2 bases from V and 4 bases from J, with 12 bases between. The CDR3: CATSRKNRPNQPQHF. In DNA form, the CDR3 reads TGTGCCACCAGCAGAAAAAACAGGCCTAATCAGCCCCAGCATTTT.

The chain has TRBV9 and TRBJ2-2; possible D gene TRBD2, 5 bases. The CDR3 has 15 amino acids. CDR1 and CDR2 (germline): SGDLS, YYNGEE. Between the trimmed V and J ends, which lost 2 bases and 1 base, there was a span of 9 bases. In DNA form, the CDR3 reads TGTGCCAGCAGCGTGGCGGACTTGAACACCGGGGAGCTGTTTTTT. It yields the protein CASSVADLNTGELFF.

A note on this clone: In the same sample, other DNA sequences code for this CDR3. J is TRBJ2-2 and V is TRBV30; D gene ambiguous. The V and J ends lost 5 bases and 4 bases respectively, with 5 bases between them. The CDR3 is 11 amino acids. Germline CDR1 and CDR2: GTSNPN and SVGIG (reference sequence). CDR3 loop: CAWRGTGELFF. CDR3 coding DNA: TGTGCCTGGCGTGGCACCGGGGAGCTGTTTTTT.